These 18 T cell receptor beta chains originate from one sample sequenced in a study of T cell repertoires in cytomegalovirus infection. From the reads, TCRdb called clonotypes with MiXCR, one entry per CDR3 protein. This table has under 600,000 distinct CDR3 sequences, approximately 15% appearing once. Sequenced: CD8+ T cells from PBMCs. The origin of the receptors is a human donor in good health (CMV status not recorded). Some clones in this sample may be carry-over from other donors' samples.

This clonotype was observed a single time. Possible read error: a much larger clone is one base away. The chain combines TRBV7-9 with TRBJ1-1; 12 nucleotides match TRBD1. J lost 5 bases, V lost 5 bases, and 24 bases had no gene match. The CDR3 extends over 21 amino acids. In germline, CDR1 is SEHNR, CDR2 FQNEAQ (reference sequence). CDR3 nucleotides: TGTGCCAGCAGCCCTCAGCGGTTCATAGGGACAGGGGGCGGATTAGGGACTGAAGCTTTCTTT. Translation gives CASSPQRFIGTGGGLGTEAFF.

Ten or more counts support this clonotype. The chain carries TRBV28 and TRBJ2-1, with D tentatively TRBD1 or TRBD2 (5 bases each). Per the germline V gene, CDR1 is MDHEN and CDR2 is SYDVKM. The CDR3 is 16 residues long. V lost 2 bases, J lost 5 bases, and 16 bases lay in between. The CDR3 here is CASSLRDERGDNEQFF. The DNA for the CDR3 is TGTGCCAGCAGTTTAAGGGACGAAAGAGGGGACAATGAGCAGTTCTTC.

In regard to this clonotype: A read error is likely, as this CDR3 ends without the conserved phenylalanine or tryptophan. The genes are TRBV15 and TRBJ1-5, with D possibly TRBD1 on 5 matching bases. V was pared by 0 bases and J by 6 bases, with 12 bases between. Per germline, CDR1 LNHNV and CDR2 YYDKDF (reference sequence). The CDR3 is 15 amino acids. CDR3 sequence reads: CATSRDFGGGQPQHY. The CDR3 region has the DNA TGTGCCACCAGCAGAGATTTCGGGGGAGGTCAGCCCCAGCATTAT.

This rearrangement joins TRBV7-9 to TRBJ2-5; TRBD1 matches at 7 bases. Germline V gene sequence: CDR1 SEHNR, CDR2 FQNEAQ (reference sequence). J lost 5 bases, V lost 4 bases, and 10 bases had no gene match. The CDR3 is 15 amino acids. As DNA, the CDR3 is TGTGCCAGCAGCTCCTCAGGGGGAGCCCGGGAGACCCAGTACTTC. Residues: CASSSSGGARETQYF.

This clonotype was detected a few times. The chain carries TRBV20-1 and TRBJ2-3; D remains unclear. This CDR3 region has 15 residues. From germline, CDR1 is DFQATT and CDR2 SNEGSKA (reference sequence). V gave up 2 bases and J gave up 1 base, with 13 bases separating them. Written as DNA, the CDR3 is TGCAGTGCTAGATGGGCGGTAGAGGGCACAGATACGCAGTATTTT. This sequence encodes CSARWAVEGTDTQYF.

Comments on this clonotype: A much larger clone differs from this one at a single base, so this may be a read error. The chain has TRBV28 and TRBJ1-3; TRBD1 matches 7 bases. Trimming took 5 bases from V and 1 from J; bases not matched to a gene: 11. The CDR3 contains 17 residues. Germline V lookup: CDR1 MDHEN, CDR2 SYDVKM. The CDR3 spells CASSRWVRGMSGNTIYF. The CDR3 DNA reads as TGTGCCAGCAGTCGTTGGGTCAGGGGGATGTCTGGAAACACCATATATTTT. Full variable domain (missing parts from reference TRBV28 and TRBJ1-3): DVKVTQSSRYLVKRTGEKVFLECVQDMDHENMFWYRQDPGLGLRLIYFSYDVKMKEKGDIPEGYSVSREKKERFSLILESASTNQTSMYLCASSRWVRGMSGNTIYFGEGSWLTVV.

This clonotype was observed at least ten times. This chain links TRBV20-1 with TRBJ2-1, with 15 bases aligning to TRBD2. V lost 0 bases to trimming and J lost 0 bases; unmatched junction nucleotides: 12. CDR3 size: 21 residues. Germline CDR1 reads DFQATT; CDR2 reads SNEGSKA (reference sequence). CDR3 bases: TGCAGTGCTAGAGATCTTGCCGGACTAGCGGGAGGGCCGAGCTCCTACAATGAGCAGTTCTTC. This encodes CSARDLAGLAGGPSSYNEQFF.

This clonotype was seen a single time. A read error is possible here, since a much larger clone lies one base away. The chain has TRBV29-1 and TRBJ1-3, with 10 bases that match TRBD1. Germline loops: CDR1 SQVTM, CDR2 ANQGSEA. The CDR3 length is 14 residues. This CDR3 is CSVGQGETGNIIYF. The DNA for the CDR3 is TGCAGCGTCGGACAGGGGGAGACTGGAAACATCATATATTTT.

CDR3 protein: CASSLQINEQFF. The CDR3 DNA reads TGCGCCAGCAGCTTGCAGATCAATGAGCAGTTCTTC. The chain joins TRBV5-1 to TRBJ2-1; no firm D call. Germline V gene data show CDR1 as SGHRS and CDR2 as YFSETQ. The CDR3 has 12 amino acids. Trimming cost V 1 base and J 6 bases, with 5 bases left between them.

This clonotype was detected ten times or more. This chain connects TRBV4-1 to TRBJ2-7, with 10 bases aligning to TRBD1. Trimming took 3 bases from V and 3 from J; bases not matched to a gene: 5. This CDR3 has 15 residues. Germline V lookup: CDR1 MGHRA, CDR2 YSYEKL. CDR3: CASSHRTGGVYEQYF. Here the CDR3 DNA reads TGCGCCAGCAGCCACAGGACAGGGGGAGTCTACGAGCAGTACTTC.

This clonotype turned up a few times. V is TRBV2 and J is TRBJ2-7; no reliable D call. V lost 3 bases to trimming and J lost 5 bases, with 5 bases between them. The CDR3 is made up of 11 amino acids. From germline, CDR1 is SNHLY and CDR2 FYNNEI. This CDR3 reads CASSDGHEQYF. CDR3 nucleotide sequence: TGTGCCAGCAGTGACGGGCACGAGCAGTACTTC.

Regarding this clonotype: Just one base apart from a much larger clone, this may be a read error. The V call is TRBV6-2 or TRBV6-3, the J call TRBJ1-1; possibly TRBD1 for D (5 bases). The CDR3 contains 14 residues. Germline loops: CDR1 MNHEY, CDR2 SVGEGT. Trimming removed 8 bases from V and 4 bases from J, with 17 bases in between. In DNA form, the CDR3 reads TGTGCCAGCCGCCTCGGGGCGGGCGGCACTGAAGCTTTCTTT. This codes for CASRLGAGGTEAFF.

This clonotype was seen a few times. The chain combines TRBV5-1 with TRBJ2-1, with D unclear. CDR1 is SGHRS, CDR2 YFSETQ, per germline. This CDR3 contains 13 residues. The germline V and J ends were trimmed by 2 bases and 8 bases, with 11 bases remaining between them. CDR3 in DNA: TGCGCCAGCAGCTTATTGGCGTACGATGAGCAGTTCTTC. Encoded protein: CASSLLAYDEQFF.

This clonotype was counted at least ten times. The chain carries TRBV6-6 and TRBJ1-1; possibly TRBD1 for D (6 bases). This CDR3 has 15 amino acids. Trimming removed 2 bases at V and 0 bases at J, with 10 bases between. The germline CDR1 and CDR2 sequences are MNHNY and SVGAGI (reference sequence). The CDR3 bases are TGTGCCAGCAGTTACAACAGGGATATGAACACTGAAGCTTTCTTT. As protein: CASSYNRDMNTEAFF.

This clonotype was counted at least ten times. This chain links TRBV7-9 with TRBJ1-3; D is unclear. V gave up 0 bases and J gave up 0 bases, with 6 bases separating them. Germline CDR1 and CDR2: SEHNR and FQNEAQ (reference sequence). The CDR3 loop spans 15 amino acids. CDR3 nucleotides: TGTGCCAGCAGCTTAGCAGTAGGCTCTGGAAACACCATATATTTT. It yields the protein CASSLAVGSGNTIYF. Looking up the rest from reference TRBV7-9 and TRBJ1-3 gives the full variable domain: DTGVSQNPRHKITKRGQNVTFRCDPISEHNRLYWYRQTLGQGPEFLTYFQNEAQLEKSRLLSDRFSAERPKGSFSTLEIQRTEQGDSAMYLCASSLAVGSGNTIYFGEGSWLTVV.

V gene TRBV2 combines with J gene TRBJ1-6; 11 bases align to TRBD1. The ends lost 6 bases at V and 7 bases at J; junction bases unmatched: 8. CDR3 length: 16 amino acids. Germline V gene lookup returns CDR1 SNHLY and CDR2 FYNNEI. CDR3 DNA sequence: TGTGCCAGCAGCGAGACGGACAGGGGGCGAAATTCACCCCTCCACTTT. Its translation: CASSETDRGRNSPLHF.

This clonotype was picked up many times. The rearrangement joins TRBV12-3 or TRBV12-4 to TRBJ2-3; 16 nucleotides match TRBD2. This CDR3 region has 17 residues. V was pared by 6 bases and J by 2 bases, with 5 bases of the junction left unmatched. The CDR3 reads CASSPGTSGGATDTQYF. The CDR3 DNA reads as TGTGCCAGCAGCCCCGGGACTAGCGGGGGGGCCACAGATACGCAGTATTTT.

Many counts were recorded for this clonotype. The chain combines TRBV6-5 with TRBJ1-1, with TRBD1 matching over 9 bases. The ends lost 2 bases at V and 4 bases at J; junction bases unmatched: 5. The CDR3 has 15 amino acids. Germline CDR1 MNHEY, CDR2 SVGAGI. This CDR3 is CASSYEMTGGTEAFF. The CDR3 nucleotides are TGTGCCAGCAGTTACGAAATGACAGGGGGCACTGAAGCTTTCTTT.